This T cell receptor beta chain appears in the sequencing data of a study of T cells in Graves' hyperthyroidism and ophthalmopathy. General study findings and limits: Stable hyperthyroidism was separated from ophthalmopathy by a model based on 13 V-J features.

Authors of the study amplified TCR beta CDR3 regions from RNA transcripts. HTBI primers were the set used in a first-round RT-PCR of the TCR CDR3. TCRdb processed the multiplex PCR reads anew with MiXCR; each CDR3 protein has one entry. The profile shows 350,000 or so distinct CDR3 sequences, about a sixth of them singletons. This clonotype was seen repeatedly, ten times or more. Its target is not known. The CDR3 extends over 10 amino acids. Germline V gene lookup returns CDR1 GTSNPN and CDR2 SVGIG (reference sequence). Between the trimmed V and J ends, which lost 5 bases and 3 bases, there was a span of 4 bases. Patients having uncontrolled infection, another autoimmune disease, pregnancy or lactation were not included.

The source material was blood. This sequence was found in a woman in her 40s with Graves' ophthalmopathy. This chain connects TRBV30 to TRBJ2-5, with D unresolved. The CDR3 region is CAWQKETQYF. CDR3 DNA: TGTGCCTGGCAAAAAGAGACCCAGTACTTC.